The sequence of this T cell receptor (beta chain) was determined in a study of blood T cells in healthy people across ages. Study outcomes and limitations: The study found more naive CD4+ cells and higher diversity in long-lived than aged donors. Diversity estimates from one million T cells were considered underestimates.

This clonotype came up a few times. Antigen specificity is unknown. A J-beta primer mix and a sample-barcoded 5' primer were used in a second PCR of roughly 6 to 12 cycles. TCRdb reanalysed the 5' RACE reads using MiXCR and keeps one entry per CDR3 protein. The sample includes approximately 760,000 distinct CDR3 sequences, roughly 25% of them seen just once. Germline trimming cut 7 bases from V and 10 bases from J; bases unmatched to any gene: 11. Looked up from germline, CDR1 is DFQATT and CDR2 is SNEGSKA (reference sequence). The CDR3 length is 13 residues. The sample was also reused in another study, on T cells of mothers and their children.

The clonotype originates from a boy aged 10-17 years in good health. Sequenced input: blood. The gene calls are TRBV20-1 and TRBJ2-1; the match to TRBD2 covers 9 bases. CDR3 sequence reads: CSVPGLAQNEQFF. CDR3 coding DNA: TGCAGTGTTCCCGGACTAGCGCAAAACGAGCAGTTCTTC.